A selection of T cell receptor beta chains follows, all from one sample in a study of T cell changes during pregnancy in multiple sclerosis. Only in-frame clones appear in the TCRdb table, and some are missing; sequencing was by immunoSEQ multiplex PCR. The table shows under 45,000 clones, with 80% to 95% occurring only once. The sample was CD4+ T cells from peripheral blood mononuclear cells, taken in the first trimester of pregnancy. Receptors originate from a female donor with multiple sclerosis, enrolled in a pregnancy study. Both conserved end residues are part of each CDR3. Each record gives: CDR3 protein, CDR3 DNA, V gene, clone size, D gene, CDR3 length, J gene. The D gene is left open where the match is weak. Rows give clone size only sometimes, using once, few, many, or a class for an expanded clone.

CDR3: CASSTRLASDTQYF; DNA: TGTGCCAGCAGCACCCGACTAGCGTCCGATACGCAGTATTTT; V: TRBV4-2; size: -; D: TRBD2; length: 14; J: TRBJ2-3
CDR3: CASSLRSDTQYF; DNA: TGTGCCAGCAGTTTACGGTCAGATACGCAGTATTTT; V: TRBV27; size: -; D: -; length: 12; J: TRBJ2-3
CDR3: CASSDSRTPGVGTEAFF; DNA: TGTGCCAGCAGCGACTCTAGGACCCCGGGGGTGGGCACTGAAGCTTTCTTT; V: TRBV9; size: -; D: -; length: 17; J: TRBJ1-1
CDR3: CASSFGLNTEAFF; DNA: TGCGCCAGCAGCTTCGGGTTGAACACTGAAGCTTTCTTT; V: TRBV5-1; size: -; D: -; length: 13; J: TRBJ1-1
CDR3: CSAASGTHSYNEQFF; DNA: TGCAGCGCCGCTTCAGGGACTCACTCCTACAATGAGCAGTTCTTC; V: TRBV29-1; size: -; D: -; length: 15; J: TRBJ2-1
CDR3: CASSLDLQSKGTDTQYF; DNA: TGTGCCAGCAGCTTAGATCTACAGTCGAAAGGAACAGATACGCAGTATTTT; V: TRBV7-9; size: -; D: -; length: 17; J: TRBJ2-3
CDR3: CASKGGTGNYGYTF; DNA: TGTGCCAGCAAGGGAGGGACAGGGAACTATGGCTACACCTTC; V: TRBV2; size: -; D: TRBD1; length: 14; J: TRBJ1-2
CDR3: CASSPGLAGRQETQYF; DNA: TGTGCCAGCAGCCCTGGACTAGCGGGCCGGCAAGAGACCCAGTACTTC; V: TRBV11-3; size: -; D: TRBD2; length: 16; J: TRBJ2-5
CDR3: CASSQDILAGGTGELFF; DNA: TGCGCCAGCAGCCAAGATATCCTGGCGGGAGGTACCGGGGAGCTGTTTTTT; V: TRBV4-1; size: -; D: TRBD2; length: 17; J: TRBJ2-2
CDR3: CASSIGGLVGQETQYF; DNA: TGTGCCAGTAGTATCGGCGGACTAGTAGGCCAAGAGACCCAGTACTTC; V: TRBV19; size: -; D: TRBD2; length: 16; J: TRBJ2-5
CDR3: CATGTGVYQPQHF; DNA: TGTGCCACCGGGACAGGGGTTTACCAGCCCCAGCATTTT; V: TRBV6-1; size: -; D: TRBD1; length: 13; J: TRBJ1-5
CDR3: CASSPIQGPYRSEQYF; DNA: TGCGCCAGCAGCCCGATACAGGGGCCGTATCGATCCGAGCAGTACTTC; V: TRBV4-1; size: -; D: TRBD1; length: 16; J: TRBJ2-7
CDR3: CASSPGSSGNTIYF; DNA: TGTGCCAGCTCACCGGGCAGCTCTGGAAACACCATATATTTT; V: TRBV18; size: -; D: -; length: 14; J: TRBJ1-3
CDR3: CASRGQAQETQYF; DNA: TGTGCCAGTAGGGGACAAGCTCAAGAGACCCAGTACTTC; V: TRBV19; size: few; D: -; length: 13; J: TRBJ2-5
CDR3: CASRAGTTNIQYF; DNA: TGTGCCAGCAGGGCCGGGACTACAAACATTCAGTACTTC; V: TRBV6-1; size: -; D: TRBD2; length: 13; J: TRBJ2-4
CDR3: CASSPQGADTQYF; DNA: TGTGCCAGCTCACCACAAGGAGCAGATACGCAGTATTTT; V: TRBV18; size: -; D: -; length: 13; J: TRBJ2-3
CDR3: CASSPGTVQETQYF; DNA: TGTGCCAGCAGTCCAGGGACAGTTCAAGAGACCCAGTACTTC; V: TRBV28; size: -; D: TRBD1; length: 14; J: TRBJ2-5
CDR3: CASSPFGGAGGARVTQYF; DNA: TGTGCCAGCAGTCCCTTCGGGGGCGCGGGAGGGGCTCGGGTTACGCAGTATTTT; V: TRBV28; size: -; D: TRBD2; length: 18; J: TRBJ2-3
CDR3: CASSLDFPDEAFF; DNA: TGTGCCAGCAGCTTAGATTTCCCAGATGAAGCTTTCTTT; V: TRBV11-2; size: -; D: -; length: 13; J: TRBJ1-1
CDR3: CASRADRNNQPQHF; DNA: TGTGCCAGCAGGGCCGACAGGAACAATCAGCCCCAGCATTTT; V: TRBV6-5; size: -; D: -; length: 14; J: TRBJ1-5
CDR3: CASSPPSLEPQHF; DNA: TGTGCCAGCAGTCCCCCTTCCTTAGAGCCCCAGCATTTT; V: TRBV27; size: -; D: -; length: 13; J: TRBJ1-5
CDR3: CASTFFLYNSPLHF; DNA: TGTGCCAGTACTTTTTTCCTCTATAATTCACCCCTCCACTTT; V: TRBV19; size: -; D: -; length: 14; J: TRBJ1-6
CDR3: CASRRGNGETQYF; DNA: TGCGCCAGCAGAAGGGGTAATGGAGAGACCCAGTACTTC; V: TRBV5-1; size: -; D: -; length: 13; J: TRBJ2-5
CDR3: CASSLSPAAYNEQFF; DNA: TGTGCCAGCAGCTTAAGCCCAGCGGCCTACAATGAGCAGTTCTTC; V: TRBV7-3; size: -; D: -; length: 15; J: TRBJ2-1
CDR3: CASKILGGAYTEAFF; DNA: TGTGCCAGCAAGATCTTAGGGGGCGCGTACACTGAAGCTTTCTTT; V: TRBV28; size: -; D: TRBD1; length: 15; J: TRBJ1-1
CDR3: CASGPGQGIYEQYF; DNA: TGTGCCAGTGGACCGGGACAGGGAATCTACGAGCAGTACTTC; V: TRBV19; size: -; D: TRBD1; length: 14; J: TRBJ2-7
CDR3: CASSIGGSEKLFF; DNA: TGTGCCAGTAGTATTGGAGGTTCTGAAAAACTGTTTTTT; V: TRBV19; size: -; D: -; length: 13; J: TRBJ1-4
CDR3: CAIKGSGSSYEQYF; DNA: TGTGCCATCAAGGGAAGTGGGAGCTCCTACGAGCAGTACTTC; V: TRBV10-3; size: -; D: -; length: 14; J: TRBJ2-7
CDR3: CASKGGDVYNEQFF; DNA: TGTGCCAGCAAAGGGGGAGATGTGTACAATGAGCAGTTCTTC; V: TRBV28; size: once; D: -; length: 14; J: TRBJ2-1
CDR3: CASSVTTKQGSNGADTEAFF; DNA: TGTGCCAGCAGCGTCACGACAAAGCAGGGGAGCAACGGGGCGGACACTGAAGCTTTCTTT; V: TRBV9; size: -; D: -; length: 20; J: TRBJ1-1
CDR3: CASSLAAGGSSYNEQFF; DNA: TGTGCCAGCAGCTTGGCAGCAGGGGGGAGCTCCTACAATGAGCAGTTCTTC; V: TRBV5-4; size: -; D: -; length: 17; J: TRBJ2-1
CDR3: CASSPSSGSSHEQYF; DNA: TGTGCCAGCTCACCATCTAGCGGGAGTAGCCACGAGCAGTACTTC; V: TRBV18; size: -; D: TRBD2; length: 15; J: TRBJ2-7
CDR3: CASSSKGGDTEAFF; DNA: TGCGCCAGCAGCTCAAAGGGAGGGGACACTGAAGCTTTCTTT; V: TRBV4-3; size: few; D: -; length: 14; J: TRBJ1-1
CDR3: CASSQDLGQGGTEAFF; DNA: TGTGCCAGCAGCCAAGATCTCGGACAGGGAGGCACTGAAGCTTTCTTT; V: TRBV4-2; size: -; D: TRBD1; length: 16; J: TRBJ1-1
CDR3: CASRQNGGTGGGKLFF; DNA: TGTGCCAGCAGGCAGAACGGAGGGACAGGGGGCGGAAAACTGTTTTTT; V: TRBV4-2; size: -; D: TRBD1; length: 16; J: TRBJ1-4
CDR3: CASSLSGSSEQYF; DNA: TGTGCCAGTAGTCTAAGCGGGAGTTCCGAGCAGTACTTC; V: TRBV19; size: -; D: TRBD2; length: 13; J: TRBJ2-7
CDR3: CASSFQSGTNSYEQYF; DNA: TGCGCCAGCAGCTTCCAGAGCGGTACCAACTCCTACGAGCAGTACTTC; V: TRBV5-1; size: -; D: -; length: 16; J: TRBJ2-7
CDR3: CASSWSGGSTDTQYF; DNA: TGCGCCAGCAGCTGGAGCGGGGGGAGCACAGATACGCAGTATTTT; V: TRBV5-1; size: few; D: TRBD2; length: 15; J: TRBJ2-3
CDR3: CASSSRTSGSRYEQYF; DNA: TGTGCCAGCAGCTCCCGGACTAGCGGGAGCAGGTACGAGCAGTACTTC; V: TRBV7-2; size: few; D: TRBD2; length: 16; J: TRBJ2-7
CDR3: CASSLSGGSSYNEQFF; DNA: TGCGCCAGCAGCTTGAGTGGGGGGAGCTCCTACAATGAGCAGTTCTTC; V: TRBV5-1; size: -; D: -; length: 16; J: TRBJ2-1
CDR3: CASSMSFSGNTIYF; DNA: TGTGCCAGCAGCATGTCATTTTCTGGAAACACCATATATTTT; V: TRBV27; size: -; D: -; length: 14; J: TRBJ1-3
CDR3: CASRWTVNTGELFF; DNA: TGCGCCAGCAGATGGACAGTCAACACCGGGGAGCTGTTTTTT; V: TRBV5-1; size: -; D: -; length: 14; J: TRBJ2-2
CDR3: CASNRDSYEQYF; DNA: TGTGCCAGCAACAGGGACTCCTACGAGCAGTACTTC; V: TRBV2; size: -; D: -; length: 12; J: TRBJ2-7
CDR3: CASSLWGRGETQYF; DNA: TGTGCCAGCAGCTTATGGGGAAGAGGGGAGACCCAGTACTTC; V: TRBV7-9; size: -; D: -; length: 14; J: TRBJ2-5
CDR3: CASSLGPNQPQHF; DNA: TGTGCCAGCAGCTTGGGGCCAAATCAGCCCCAGCATTTT; V: TRBV5-4; size: -; D: -; length: 13; J: TRBJ1-5
CDR3: CASSSPEGAKGDTQYF; DNA: TGTGCCAGCAGTTCCCCAGAGGGGGCGAAAGGAGATACGCAGTATTTT; V: TRBV6-6; size: -; D: TRBD1; length: 16; J: TRBJ2-3
CDR3: CASSLNSNYGYTF; DNA: TGTGCCAGCAGCTTGAACAGTAACTATGGCTACACCTTC; V: TRBV5-4; size: -; D: -; length: 13; J: TRBJ1-2
CDR3: CASSFGVTDTQYF; DNA: TGTGCCAGCAGCTTCGGGGTCACAGATACGCAGTATTTT; V: TRBV5-6; size: -; D: -; length: 13; J: TRBJ2-3